The T cell receptor (beta chain) described here comes from a study of metastatic and nonmetastatic thyroid tumors. As for the study in general: Repertoire data that came from the blood and tumor or nodule tissue of malignant and benign thyroid patients were compared. General study points: Across blood and tumor, TCR beta diversity in malignant thyroid tumors was reportedly significantly higher than in benign nodules.

Per the original data handling: Clinicopathological groups differed in CDR3, with these differences serving to build a distant-metastasis classifier for papillary thyroid cancer. Using MiXCR, TCRdb reanalyzed the PCR reads. The V and J calls were not made by the authors but by TCRdb's processing. The data show some 20,000 clones, 9.5% to 15% seen once. Germline lookup yields CDR1 SGHVS and CDR2 FNYEAQ. Germline trimming cut 5 bases from V and 4 bases from J; bases unmatched to any gene: 11. The CDR3 spans 15 residues. Treatment of any kind had been given to no patient before thyroid surgery. To note about this clone: Its target is not known.

The sample comprised blood. This TCR came from a male donor with papillary thyroid cancer or a benign thyroid nodule (not recorded which). Some clones in this sample may be carry-over from other donors' samples. V is TRBV7-6 and J is TRBJ2-7, with 7 bases that match TRBD1. The CDR3 protein is CASSPGTDFSYEQYF. The CDR3 nucleotides are TGTGCCAGCAGCCCCGGGACAGATTTTTCGTACGAGCAGTACTTC.